Below are 15 T cell receptor beta chains sequenced from a single sample in a study of control samples from healthy donors and cancer patients. Profiling relied on immunoSEQ multiplex PCR, and the TCRdb table lists in-frame clones only, not all of them. The data show approximately 170,000 clones, 90% seen once. Sequences were obtained from blood. These receptors came from a woman aged 50 to 60 in good health.

The V call is TRBV27, the J call TRBJ1-2, with 8 bases matching TRBD1. This CDR3 spans 15 amino acids. Trimming took 0 bases from V and 2 from J; bases not matched to a gene: 2. The germline gives CDR1 MNHEY, CDR2 SMNVEV (reference sequence). The CDR3 spells CASSLSRTGNYGYTF. In DNA form, the CDR3 reads TGTGCCAGCAGTTTATCGCGGACAGGGAACTATGGCTACACCTTC.

This rearrangement joins TRBV5-1 to TRBJ2-5; D may be TRBD1 (5 bases). The CDR3 is made up of 15 amino acids. The ends were cut back, 2 bases at V and 3 bases at J, with 14 bases in the middle. CDR1 is SGHRS, CDR2 YFSETQ, per germline. The CDR3 is CASSFSVMDKETQYF. CDR3 bases: TGCGCCAGCAGCTTTTCGGTCATGGACAAAGAGACCCAGTACTTC.

With regard to this clone: The sample holds other DNA sequences that translate to the same CDR3. This chain connects TRBV5-1 to TRBJ2-7, with D tentatively TRBD2 (5 bases). Germline-derived CDR1 and CDR2 are SGHRS and YFSETQ. The CDR3 sequence is 14 residues long. V was clipped by 0 bases and J by 0 bases, with 7 bases between them. The CDR3 DNA is TGCGCCAGCAGCTTGGATGGGAGCTCCTACGAGCAGTACTTC. It specifies CASSLDGSSYEQYF.

CDR3 coding DNA: TGTGCCAGCAGCGCCGGACAGGGAAGGGCTGAAGCTTTCTTT. It codes for CASSAGQGRAEAFF. This chain uses TRBV9 with TRBJ1-1, with TRBD1 identical over 8 bases. This CDR3 is built from 14 residues. Unmatched junction bases numbered 7, after V lost 3 bases and J lost 6 bases. CDR1 and CDR2 (germline): SGDLS, YYNGEE.

The chain carries TRBV2 and TRBJ1-1; TRBD1 matches at 11 bases. The CDR3 contains 14 residues. The V gene end was trimmed by 6 bases and the J gene end by 5 bases; junction bases not matched to a gene: 5. In germline, CDR1 is SNHLY, CDR2 FYNNEI. CDR3 sequence reads: CASRRWDRGTEAFF. CDR3 nucleotides: TGTGCCAGCAGACGATGGGACAGGGGGACTGAAGCTTTCTTT.

The chain uses TRBV18 and TRBJ1-4, with 7 bases matching TRBD1. The V gene end was trimmed by 4 bases and the J gene end by 5 bases; junction bases not matched to a gene: 1. CDR1 and CDR2 from the germline V gene are KGHSH and LQKENI. This CDR3 contains 13 residues. This CDR3 reads CASSRGQNEKLFF. The CDR3 coding sequence is TGTGCCAGCTCACGGGGACAGAATGAAAAACTGTTTTTT. Combining the CDR3 with reference TRBV18 and TRBJ1-4 gives the whole variable domain NAGVMQNPRHLVRRRGQEARLRCSPMKGHSHVYWYRQLPEEGLKFMVYLQKENIIDESGMPKERFSAEFPKEGPSILRIQQVVRGDSAAYFCASSRGQNEKLFFGSGTQLSVL.

The chain links TRBV15 to TRBJ1-1, with unresolved D. Germline values: CDR1 LNHNV, CDR2 YYDKDF (reference sequence). V gave up 0 bases and J gave up 1 base, with 12 bases separating them. The CDR3 contains 16 residues. The CDR3 loop is CATSREPFRENTEAFF. CDR3 coding DNA: TGTGCCACCAGCAGAGAACCATTCCGAGAGAACACTGAAGCTTTCTTT.

With respect to this clone: This specimen includes other DNA sequences encoding the same CDR3. The CDR3 region is CASSLGTGPYEQYF. The CDR3 DNA reads TGTGCCAGCAGCCTCGGGACAGGCCCCTACGAGCAGTACTTC. The rearrangement uses TRBV7-2 and TRBJ2-7, with 8 positions matching TRBD1. V lost 5 bases, J lost 2 bases, and 5 bases stayed unmatched. The CDR3 sequence is 14 residues long. CDR1 is SGHTA and CDR2 is FQGNSA in the germline V gene.

This chain connects TRBV7-2 to TRBJ2-7; 7 bases are shared with TRBD2. Unmatched junction bases numbered 5, after V lost 8 bases and J lost 4 bases. Germline loops: CDR1 SGHTA, CDR2 FQGNSA. The CDR3 sequence is 12 residues long. The CDR3 loop reads CASGRGEYEQYF. The CDR3 coding sequence is TGTGCCAGCGGGAGGGGCGAATACGAGCAGTACTTC.

This chain links TRBV7-6 with TRBJ1-4, with D perhaps TRBD1 (6 bases). CDR1 is SGHVS and CDR2 is FNYEAQ in the germline V gene. Trimming removed 5 bases at V and 7 bases at J, with 14 bases between. This CDR3 is built from 14 residues. The CDR3 reads CASSPQGASEKLFF. The CDR3 nucleotides are TGTGCCAGCAGCCCACAGGGCGCAAGTGAAAAACTGTTTTTT.

V usage is TRBV19 and J usage is TRBJ1-1; possibly TRBD1 for D (5 bases). V lost 4 bases, J lost 8 bases, and 14 bases lay in between. The CDR3 loop spans 13 amino acids. The germline gives CDR1 LNHDA, CDR2 SQIVND (reference sequence). CDR3: CASSSGRAAEAFF. The CDR3, as DNA: TGTGCCAGTAGTAGTGGCAGGGCGGCCGAAGCTTTCTTT. The whole variable domain, filled in from reference TRBV19 and TRBJ1-1, reads DGGITQSPKYLFRKEGQNVTLSCEQNLNHDAMYWYRQDPGQGLRLIYYSQIVNDFQKGDIAEGYSVSREKKESFPLTVTSAQKNPTAFYLCASSSGRAAEAFFGQGTRLTVV.

The V and J genes are TRBV6-4 and TRBJ1-2, with a possible D match to TRBD1 (5 bases). CDR3 length: 13 amino acids. Trimming left V 5 bases short and J 4 bases short, with 11 bases between. The germline V gene has CDR1 MRHNA and CDR2 SNTAGT. The DNA of the CDR3 is TGTGCCAGCAGTCCCGGGGCGGGCTATGGCTACACCTTC. Translating gives CASSPGAGYGYTF.

This sequence joins TRBV18 and TRBJ1-2; possibly TRBD1 for D (6 bases). V lost 3 bases and J lost 4, with 9 bases in between. CDR1 is KGHSH, CDR2 LQKENI, per germline. The CDR3 covers 13 residues. CDR3 amino acids: CASSPDSAYGYTF. CDR3 coding DNA: TGTGCCAGCTCACCGGACAGCGCCTATGGCTACACCTTC.

Only a few counts were recorded for this clone. The chain links TRBV3-1 (or the pseudogene TRBV3-2) to TRBJ1-1; perhaps TRBD1 as D (5 bases). CDR1 and CDR2 from the germline V gene are LGHDT and YNNKEL (reference sequence). Trimming cost V 4 bases and J 2 bases, with 11 bases left between them. This CDR3 has 14 residues. The CDR3 DNA sequence: TGTGCCAGCAGCCGATTGGGGGGTAACACTGAAGCTTTCTTT. Residues: CASSRLGGNTEAFF.

V is TRBV20-1 and J is TRBJ2-3, with 9 bases lining up with TRBD2. V shed 3 bases and J 2 bases; nucleotides not matched to a gene: 3. CDR1 DFQATT and CDR2 SNEGSKA come from the germline V gene (reference sequence). The CDR3 totals 14 residues. The CDR3 coding sequence is TGCAGTGCTAGTGGCGGGGGGGACACAGATACGCAGTATTTT. Translation: CSASGGGDTDTQYF.